These 20 T cell receptor beta chains originate from one sample sequenced in a study of T cells in Graves' hyperthyroidism and ophthalmopathy. Researchers took RNA transcripts and amplified the TCR beta CDR3 regions from them. The HTBI primer set drove a first-round RT-PCR of the TCR CDR3. TCRdb itself ran the multiplex PCR reads through MiXCR, one entry per CDR3 protein. This sample carries 650,000 to 750,000 distinct CDR3 sequences, roughly 15% of them seen once, and the ten largest clones take 9.5% to 13%. The sample was blood. These receptors all stem from a woman in her late teens or twenties with Graves' hyperthyroidism.

In its sample, this clonotype was seen a few times. The J gene is TRBJ2-1, the V gene TRBV11-3, with D possibly being TRBD1 or TRBD2 (5 bases each). Germline CDR1 is SGHNT and CDR2 is YENEEA. V dropped 4 bases and J dropped 9 bases, with 19 bases sitting between them. This CDR3 has 15 residues. In DNA, the CDR3 is TGTGCCAGCAGCTCGAGGCAGGGACCAGCGAGTGAGCAGTTCTTC. This encodes CASSSRQGPASEQFF.

This clonotype has only a few counts. The V call is TRBV4-3, the J call TRBJ2-1; D is ambiguous. V dropped 0 bases and J dropped 9 bases, with 12 bases sitting between them. The CDR3 extends over 14 amino acids. Per the germline V gene, CDR1 is LGHNA and CDR2 is YSLEER. This CDR3 reads CASSQDSPGPEQFF. The CDR3 nucleotides read TGCGCCAGCAGCCAAGATTCCCCGGGTCCTGAGCAGTTCTTC.

This clonotype was recorded many times. The chain carries TRBV11-3 and TRBJ2-7; no definite D call. The ends were cut back, 0 bases at V and 2 bases at J, with 8 bases in the middle. This CDR3 is built from 14 residues. Germline assignment: CDR1 SGHNT and CDR2 YENEEA. CDR3 DNA: TGTGCCAGCAGCTTAGAAGAGCTGACCTACGAGCAGTACTTC. Amino acids: CASSLEELTYEQYF.

This clonotype has a count of ten or more. The chain links TRBV6-2 or TRBV6-3 to TRBJ2-1, with D hard to call. CDR3 length equals 16 residues. From germline, CDR1 is MNHEY and CDR2 SVGEGT. V lost 0 bases, J lost 3 bases, and 12 bases lay in between. The CDR3 reads CASSYSRSVRYNEQFF. The CDR3 nucleotides read TGTGCCAGCAGTTACTCGAGGAGCGTGCGCTACAATGAGCAGTTCTTC.

The rearrangement uses TRBV6-1 and TRBJ1-2; 7 bases line up with TRBD1. The junction had 6 bases not matched to a gene; V was cut back by 6 bases and J by 5 bases. Germline CDR1 reads MNHNS; CDR2 reads SASEGT. The CDR3 runs to 13 residues. The CDR3 coding sequence is TGTGCCAGCAGAGAGACAGGGAAATATGGCTACACCTTC. This sequence encodes CASRETGKYGYTF.

The table lists this clonotype with many counts. This chain uses TRBV3-1 with TRBJ2-7, with D unclear. V was cut by 4 bases and J by 2 bases, with 9 bases left in between. Germline CDR1 reads LGHDT; CDR2 reads YNNKEL (reference sequence). This CDR3 has 13 amino acids. The CDR3 DNA follows: TGTGCCAGCAGCCTCCAGGTTACCTACGAGCAGTACTTC. It codes for CASSLQVTYEQYF.

This clonotype appeared many times. The J gene is TRBJ2-7, the V gene TRBV5-1; perhaps D is TRBD1 or TRBD2 (6 bases each). CDR1 SGHRS and CDR2 YFSETQ come from the germline V gene. This CDR3 is built from 16 residues. The ends were cut back, 0 bases at V and 4 bases at J, with 17 bases in the middle. CDR3 nucleotide sequence: TGCGCCAGCAGCTTGGAAGGGGGGTATCCTCTGTACGAGCAGTACTTC. This codes for CASSLEGGYPLYEQYF.

V usage is TRBV5-6 and J usage is TRBJ2-1; TRBD2 is a possible D gene (6 bases). The CDR3 loop spans 17 amino acids. The germline V and J ends were trimmed by 0 bases and 0 bases, with 13 bases remaining between them. Germline CDR1 SGHDT, CDR2 YYEEEE. The CDR3 DNA reads as TGTGCCAGCAGCTTGGGGGGCCTAGCGCTCTCCTACAATGAGCAGTTCTTC. Translation gives CASSLGGLALSYNEQFF.

Ten or more counts support this clonotype. The gene calls are TRBV20-1 and TRBJ2-7, with 7 nucleotides matching TRBD1. Germline loops: CDR1 DFQATT, CDR2 SNEGSKA (reference sequence). V trimming: 3 bases; J trimming: 2 bases; junction bases outside the gene matches: 4. This CDR3 region has 13 residues. The CDR3 sequence: CSARTGRTYEQYF. The CDR3 DNA is TGCAGTGCTAGGACAGGGAGAACCTACGAGCAGTACTTC.

There are many counts of this clonotype. This rearrangement joins TRBV7-8 to TRBJ2-1; the match to TRBD2 covers 9 bases. V lost 0 bases to trimming and J lost 8 bases; unmatched junction nucleotides: 11. CDR3 size: 17 residues. Per germline, CDR1 SGHVS and CDR2 FQNEAQ. CDR3 DNA: TGTGCCAGCAGCTTAGCGTTCGCTAGCGGGAACCTCCATGAGCAGTTCTTC. Residues: CASSLAFASGNLHEQFF.

In this sample, this clonotype turned up many times. The rearrangement uses TRBV27 and TRBJ1-1, with TRBD1 identical over 8 bases. CDR3 length equals 17 residues. Germline-derived CDR1 and CDR2 are MNHEY and SMNVEV (reference sequence). Trimming removed 0 bases from V and 1 base from J; junction bases left unmatched: 7. The CDR3 DNA follows: TGTGCCAGCAGTTTATCGCGGACAGGGATAGGGAACACTGAAGCTTTCTTT. Translating it yields CASSLSRTGIGNTEAFF.

This clonotype was detected ten times or more. This chain links TRBV20-1 with TRBJ2-1, with 16 bases matching TRBD2. Germline CDR1 reads DFQATT; CDR2 reads SNEGSKA (reference sequence). The CDR3 runs 18 residues. V shed 4 bases, J shed 0 bases, and the junction held 6 bases outside the gene matches. CDR3 sequence: CSAIPGLAGGPSYNEQFF. CDR3 nucleotide sequence: TGCAGTGCTATCCCGGGACTAGCGGGAGGGCCCTCCTACAATGAGCAGTTCTTC.

At least ten counts were recorded for this clonotype. The genes are TRBV28 and TRBJ1-1; weak D call: TRBD1 (6 bases). Germline CDR1 reads MDHEN; CDR2 reads SYDVKM. V was pared by 3 bases and J by 4 bases, with 9 bases between. The CDR3 totals 13 residues. CDR3 sequence reads: CASSFPDSTEAFF. DNA for the CDR3: TGTGCCAGCAGTTTTCCGGACAGCACTGAAGCTTTCTTT.

The V and J genes are TRBV2 and TRBJ1-4; possible D gene TRBD1, 5 bases. This CDR3 is 12 amino acids long. Trimming stripped 5 bases from V and 15 bases from J, with 16 bases between. Germline V gene sequence: CDR1 SNHLY, CDR2 FYNNEI. CDR3 in amino acids: CASSIRQRRMFF. CDR3 bases: TGTGCCAGCAGTATCCGACAGCGAAGGATGTTTTTT.

This clonotype was seen many times. This chain joins TRBV5-1 and TRBJ1-1; TRBD1 agrees at 7 bases. Germline loops: CDR1 SGHRS, CDR2 YFSETQ. This CDR3 comprises 17 residues. J gave up 0 bases and V 1 base, and 9 bases lay outside the gene matches. CDR3: CASSLNWDSEMNTEAFF. CDR3 bases: TGCGCCAGCAGCTTGAACTGGGACAGTGAAATGAACACTGAAGCTTTCTTT.

In its sample, this clonotype was seen many times. The rearrangement joins TRBV11-2 to TRBJ2-1; D gene uncertain. The V and J ends lost 5 bases and 2 bases respectively, with 10 bases between them. The CDR3 contains 14 residues. Germline CDR1 and CDR2: SGHAT and FQNNGV. This CDR3 is CASSLEFPYNEQFF. The CDR3 nucleotides are TGTGCCAGCAGCCTGGAGTTCCCCTACAATGAGCAGTTCTTC.

A few counts support this clonotype. Written as DNA, the CDR3 is TGTGCCAGCAGTTACCCGTCGGCTGATAGCAATCAGCCCCAGCATTTT. It yields the protein CASSYPSADSNQPQHF. This rearrangement joins TRBV6-2 or TRBV6-3 to TRBJ1-5; no clear D gene. CDR3 size: 16 residues. V lost 2 bases and J 0 bases, leaving 11 bases between the germline ends. Germline CDR1 MNHEY, CDR2 SVGEGT.

This clonotype was counted between two and nine times. The chain has TRBV20-1 and TRBJ1-2; the D is unclear. The CDR3 totals 13 residues. Germline V gives CDR1 DFQATT, CDR2 SNEGSKA (reference sequence). Trimming removed 2 bases from V and 2 bases from J, with 9 bases in between. CDR3 in amino acids: CSARRNTNYGYTF. CDR3 DNA sequence: TGCAGTGCTAGACGAAACACCAACTATGGCTACACCTTC.

The chain joins TRBV7-9 to TRBJ2-7; a weak D match, TRBD1 (6 bases). The V gene lost 7 bases and the J gene lost 7 bases, with 29 bases spanning the gap. The CDR3 runs to 17 residues. The germline V gene has CDR1 SEHNR and CDR2 FQNEAQ (reference sequence). Written as DNA, the CDR3 is TGTGCCAGCACTCAGGAGAGCGGACAGACAGGTCAGCTAGAGCAGTACTTC. Amino acids: CASTQESGQTGQLEQYF.

This clonotype is a singleton in its sample. A much more abundant neighbour one base away suggests this may be a read error. The V call is TRBV4-3, the J call TRBJ1-1, with TRBD1 matching over 8 bases. The germline CDR1 and CDR2 sequences are LGHNA and YSLEER. This CDR3 comprises 15 residues. Here the CDR3 reads CASSQDRGQNTEALF. Written as DNA, the CDR3 is TGCGCCAGCAGCCAAGACAGGGGGCAGAACACTGAAGCTCTCTTT.